Following are 30 T cell receptor beta chains from one sample sequenced in a study of blood T cell repertoires in COVID-19. Measured with immunoSEQ multiplex PCR; TCRdb has only the in-frame clones, and not every one. The sample comprises more than 200,000 clones, about nine tenths of which are singletons, and under 0.9% rests with the top ten. Sequenced: peripheral blood. All receptors come from a man between 35 and 55 years old with acute or convalescent COVID-19.

The V call is TRBV19, the J call TRBJ2-7; 8 bases map to TRBD1. The germline V gene has CDR1 LNHDA and CDR2 SQIVND (reference sequence). This CDR3 spans 14 amino acids. With V trimmed by 7 bases and J by 0 bases, 5 bases remained unmatched. The CDR3 DNA follows: TGTGCCAGTAACCGGACAGGGAGCTCCTACGAGCAGTACTTC. Its protein is CASNRTGSSYEQYF. Complete variable domain (other parts from reference TRBV19 and TRBJ2-7): DGGITQSPKYLFRKEGQNVTLSCEQNLNHDAMYWYRQDPGQGLRLIYYSQIVNDFQKGDIAEGYSVSREKKESFPLTVTSAQKNPTAFYLCASNRTGSSYEQYFGPGTRLTVT.

With regard to this clone: Germline and junction disagree at one end, which may indicate a read error. The V call is TRBV19, the J call TRBJ1-5; TRBD1 agrees at 7 bases. CDR1 is LNHDA and CDR2 is SQIVND in the germline V gene (reference sequence). The CDR3 runs to 15 residues. The DNA of the CDR3 is TGTGCCAGTAGGGGTTCGGGGACAGATGATCAGCCTCAGCATTTT. Its protein product is CASRGSGTDDQPQHF.

The V gene is TRBV24-1, the J gene TRBJ2-5; TRBD1 matches at 12 bases. Germline V gene sequence: CDR1 KGHDR, CDR2 SFDVKD. Losses at the gene ends were 7 bases for V and 4 bases for J; bases not matched to a gene: 9. This CDR3 is 16 amino acids long. The CDR3 loop reads CATSITGQGAVETQYF. The CDR3 DNA sequence: TGTGCCACCAGCATAACGGGACAGGGGGCCGTAGAGACCCAGTACTTC.

On this clone itself: The same CDR3 can be traced to other DNA sequences in this sample. The rearrangement uses TRBV11-2 and TRBJ2-3; D is uncertain. This CDR3 spans 13 amino acids. Germline V CDR1 and CDR2: SGHAT, FQNNGV. The germline V and J ends were trimmed by 3 bases and 1 base, with 5 bases remaining between them. Written as DNA, the CDR3 is TGTGCCAGCAGCTTTCGGGGCACAGATACGCAGTATTTT. Translated: CASSFRGTDTQYF.

The chain links TRBV2 to TRBJ2-7; D is perhaps TRBD2 (5 bases). Germline CDR1 is SNHLY and CDR2 is FYNNEI. With 2 bases removed from V and 4 bases from J, the gap between germline ends came to 9 bases. This CDR3 has 13 amino acids. DNA of the CDR3: TGTGCCAGCAGTGAAATTGAGGGATACGAGCAGTACTTC. It specifies CASSEIEGYEQYF.

In its sample, this clone was seen once. The gene calls are TRBV5-5 and TRBJ1-1; no reliable D call. The germline V and J ends were trimmed by 3 bases and 0 bases, with 18 bases remaining between them. This CDR3 comprises 17 residues. Germline V gives CDR1 SGHKS, CDR2 YYEKEE (reference sequence). The chain's CDR3 is CASSSPLGTDMNTEAFF. CDR3 bases: TGTGCCAGCAGCTCACCACTTGGAACAGACATGAACACTGAAGCTTTCTTT.

V is TRBV2 and J is TRBJ2-5; the match to TRBD2 covers 7 bases. Germline CDR1 reads SNHLY; CDR2 reads FYNNEI. This CDR3 spans 15 amino acids. Germline trimming cut 6 bases from V and 5 bases from J; bases unmatched to any gene: 12. The CDR3 nucleotides are TGTGCCAGCAGGGCCGGGACTATCCTTGGGGAGACCCAGTACTTC. It encodes CASRAGTILGETQYF. The full variable domain, its missing parts supplied by reference TRBV2 and TRBJ2-5, is EPEVTQTPSHQVTQMGQEVILRCVPISNHLYFYWYRQILGQKVEFLVSFYNNEISEKSEIFDDQFSVERPDGSNFTLKIRSTKLEDSAMYFCASRAGTILGETQYFGPGTRLLVL.

This rearrangement joins TRBV5-6 to TRBJ1-3; D possibly corresponds to TRBD1 (5 bases). Germline lookup yields CDR1 SGHDT and CDR2 YYEEEE. CDR3 length equals 16 residues. V was trimmed by 5 bases and J by 0 bases, leaving 15 bases between them. In DNA form, the CDR3 reads TGTGCCAGCAGTCTCATAGGGGCCAGCTCTGGAAACACCATATATTTT. Its protein is CASSLIGASSGNTIYF.

The V gene is TRBV2, the J gene TRBJ1-1; 8 positions match TRBD1. CDR1 and CDR2 (germline): SNHLY, FYNNEI. V gave up 5 bases and J gave up 7 bases; unmatched junction bases: 9. This CDR3 spans 14 amino acids. CDR3 residues: CASSWSGGGNEAFF. For the CDR3, the DNA is TGTGCCAGCAGTTGGTCAGGGGGCGGAAATGAAGCTTTCTTT.

The chain recombines TRBV24-1 with TRBJ1-1; D is unresolved. The CDR3 length is 14 residues. V gave up 12 bases and J gave up 4 bases, with 20 bases separating them. Per the germline V gene, CDR1 is KGHDR and CDR2 is SFDVKD. CDR3: CARLREEVGTEAFF. The CDR3 DNA reads as TGTGCCCGGCTGAGGGAGGAGGTGGGCACTGAAGCTTTCTTT.

The chain joins TRBV5-1 to TRBJ1-2; 12 nucleotides match TRBD1. Germline assignment: CDR1 SGHRS and CDR2 YFSETQ. This CDR3 is built from 13 residues. V gave up 6 bases and J gave up 8 bases; unmatched junction bases: 5. The CDR3 DNA follows: TGCGCCAGCAAGGGACAGGGGGCAGGCGGCTACACCTTC. Amino acids: CASKGQGAGGYTF.

The chain couples TRBV3-1 (or the pseudogene TRBV3-2) to TRBJ1-5; D possibly corresponds to TRBD1 (6 bases). Trimming left V 0 bases short and J 8 bases short, with 11 bases between. The CDR3 runs 14 residues. Per germline, CDR1 LGHDT and CDR2 YNNKEL (reference sequence). CDR3 amino acids: CASSQEQGRKPQHF. CDR3 sequence (DNA): TGTGCCAGCAGCCAAGAACAGGGAAGGAAGCCCCAGCATTTT.

The V gene is TRBV6-2 or TRBV6-3, the J gene TRBJ2-1, with a tentative D call TRBD1 (7 bases). Trimming removed 4 bases at V and 2 bases at J, with 12 bases between. The CDR3 is 15 amino acids. Germline V CDR1 and CDR2: MNHEY, SVGEGT. This CDR3 reads CASSWPGGTYNEQFF. For the CDR3, the DNA is TGTGCCAGCAGTTGGCCAGGGGGGACCTACAATGAGCAGTTCTTC.

This chain uses TRBV27 with TRBJ1-5; 7 bases are shared with TRBD1. Germline CDR1 and CDR2: MNHEY and SMNVEV (reference sequence). V lost 5 bases, J lost 4 bases, and 17 bases stayed unmatched. The length of the CDR3 is 18 residues. The CDR3 protein is CASSREGQQPLANQPQHF. In nucleotides, the CDR3 is TGTGCCAGCAGTCGGGAGGGACAGCAGCCCCTCGCGAATCAGCCCCAGCATTTT.

Regarding this clone: This same CDR3 is encoded by further DNA sequences in the sample. The J gene is TRBJ1-4, the V gene TRBV28; 9 bases are a match to TRBD1. The J segment lost 8 bases and the V segment lost 5 bases, leaving 6 bases of the junction unmatched. Germline V gene lookup returns CDR1 MDHEN and CDR2 SYDVKM. This CDR3 contains 14 residues. CDR3 coding DNA: TGTGCCAGCAGTCTGGACAGGGGTCGGGAAAAACTGTTTTTT. Residues: CASSLDRGREKLFF. The whole variable domain, remainder taken from reference TRBV28 and TRBJ1-4, is DVKVTQSSRYLVKRTGEKVFLECVQDMDHENMFWYRQDPGLGLRLIYFSYDVKMKEKGDIPEGYSVSREKKERFSLILESASTNQTSMYLCASSLDRGREKLFFGSGTQLSVL.

This clone appeared a single time. The V gene is TRBV7-8, the J gene TRBJ2-7; 8 nucleotides agree with TRBD2. This CDR3 comprises 15 residues. Germline assignment: CDR1 SGHVS and CDR2 FQNEAQ. The J segment lost 4 bases and the V segment lost 5 bases, leaving 10 bases of the junction unmatched. The CDR3 region has the DNA TGTGCCAGCAGCCCCCGGGGGGGGGCAAAGTACGAGCAGTACTTC. It specifies CASSPRGGAKYEQYF.

The rearrangement uses TRBV7-9 and TRBJ1-1; tentative D call: TRBD1 (5 bases). The CDR3 runs to 14 residues. Trimming removed 5 bases at V and 2 bases at J, with 12 bases between. Germline lookup yields CDR1 SEHNR and CDR2 FQNEAQ (reference sequence). CDR3 in amino acids: CASSPQDSNTEAFF. CDR3 DNA sequence: TGTGCCAGCAGCCCACAGGATTCAAACACTGAAGCTTTCTTT.

In nucleotides, the CDR3 is TGTGCCAGCAGTTATTTAATTGCGGGCCGCTCCTACAATGAGCAGTTCTTC. This encodes CASSYLIAGRSYNEQFF. The chain carries TRBV6-2 or TRBV6-3 and TRBJ2-1, with D tentatively TRBD2 (5 bases). V shed 3 bases and J shed 0 bases, with 15 bases lying between them. The germline gives CDR1 MNHEY, CDR2 SVGEGT. CDR3 length equals 17 residues.

Regarding this clone: Other DNA sequences of this sample code for an identical CDR3. The gene calls are TRBV3-1 (or the pseudogene TRBV3-2) and TRBJ2-7, with D perhaps matching TRBD2 (5 bases). Germline V gene sequence: CDR1 LGHDT, CDR2 YNNKEL (reference sequence). The ends were cut back, 0 bases at V and 2 bases at J, with 8 bases in the middle. CDR3 length: 14 amino acids. CDR3 DNA sequence: TGTGCCAGCAGCCAAGATGGAGGAGCCTACGAGCAGTACTTC. This codes for CASSQDGGAYEQYF.

The chain links TRBV6-6 to TRBJ2-1; 7 nucleotides match TRBD2. Germline V CDR1 and CDR2: MNHNY, SVGAGI (reference sequence). Germline trimming cut 2 bases from V and 3 bases from J; bases unmatched to any gene: 7. The CDR3 is 16 residues long. The CDR3, as DNA: TGTGCCAGCAGTTACGGTTTGGGGGGGGGCTACAATGAGCAGTTCTTC. It yields the protein CASSYGLGGGYNEQFF.

The chain employs TRBV3-1 (or the pseudogene TRBV3-2) and TRBJ1-6; 11 bases agree with TRBD1. Germline V gives CDR1 LGHDT, CDR2 YNNKEL (reference sequence). Trimming cost V 4 bases and J 4 bases; bases outside gene matches: 9. The CDR3 runs to 18 residues. The CDR3 sequence is CASSLGTGGTKYNSPLHF. CDR3 bases: TGTGCCAGCAGCCTCGGGACAGGGGGAACTAAATATAATTCACCCCTCCACTTT.

This clone was seen once. The rearrangement uses TRBV7-8 and TRBJ2-1, with 8 bases aligning to TRBD1. The germline V gene has CDR1 SGHVS and CDR2 FQNEAQ. After removal of 1 base from V and 1 base from J, the junction contained 3 bases not matched to a gene. The CDR3 contains 16 residues. CDR3 nucleotide sequence: TGTGCCAGCAGCTTAGAAGGGACAGGTTCCTACAATGAGCAGTTCTTC. It specifies CASSLEGTGSYNEQFF.

This chain uses TRBV6-6 with TRBJ1-2; 8 bases agree with TRBD1. Germline-derived CDR1 and CDR2 are MNHNY and SVGAGI (reference sequence). This CDR3 comprises 16 residues. The junction had 11 bases not matched to a gene; V was cut back by 5 bases and J by 3 bases. This CDR3 reads CASSRDRPFADYGYTF. CDR3 DNA sequence: TGTGCCAGCAGTCGGGACAGGCCCTTTGCTGACTATGGCTACACCTTC.

V and J are TRBV4-3 and TRBJ2-3; 10 nucleotides line up with TRBD2. CDR3 size: 17 residues. CDR1 LGHNA and CDR2 YSLEER come from the germline V gene. V gave up 0 bases and J gave up 4 bases; unmatched junction bases: 7. The CDR3 sequence is CASSQEIAGGWPDTQYF. DNA of the CDR3: TGCGCCAGCAGCCAAGAAATAGCGGGAGGCTGGCCAGATACGCAGTATTTT.

The rearrangement uses TRBV7-8 and TRBJ1-1, with D tentatively TRBD1 (5 bases). Looked up from germline, CDR1 is SGHVS and CDR2 is FQNEAQ. The CDR3 is made up of 15 amino acids. Trimming removed 4 bases at V and 1 base at J, with 13 bases between. Here the CDR3 reads CASSSVRGGNTEAFF. CDR3 bases: TGTGCCAGCAGCTCCGTGCGGGGGGGGAACACTGAAGCTTTCTTT.

The chain employs TRBV20-1 and TRBJ1-2; possible D gene TRBD1, 5 bases. CDR1 is DFQATT and CDR2 is SNEGSKA in the germline V gene (reference sequence). V was clipped by 5 bases and J by 6 bases, with 7 bases between them. The CDR3 extends over 10 amino acids. The CDR3 loop is CSARQHGYTF. The CDR3, as DNA: TGCAGTGCTCGACAGCATGGCTACACCTTC.

The rearrangement uses TRBV12-3 or TRBV12-4 and TRBJ1-1; D gene ambiguous. The CDR3 loop spans 13 amino acids. V dropped 4 bases and J dropped 4 bases, with 10 bases sitting between them. CDR3 DNA: TGTGCCAGCAGTTATGCAGAGGCCACTGAAGCTTTCTTT. This encodes CASSYAEATEAFF.

V usage is TRBV5-1 and J usage is TRBJ2-2; D may be TRBD2 (6 bases). V lost 5 bases to trimming and J lost 5 bases, with 19 bases between them. The CDR3 sequence is 16 residues long. CDR1 SGHRS and CDR2 YFSETQ come from the germline V gene. CDR3 DNA: TGCGCCAGCAGACATGCATACGGGGGACGGACCGGGGAGCTGTTTTTT. As protein: CASRHAYGGRTGELFF.

This chain connects TRBV18 to TRBJ2-1, with 11 bases aligning to TRBD1. CDR1 KGHSH and CDR2 LQKENI come from the germline V gene. Germline trimming cut 5 bases from V and 6 bases from J; bases unmatched to any gene: 0. CDR3 length: 13 residues. The chain's CDR3 is CASSGTGGNEQFF. CDR3 in DNA: TGTGCCAGCTCAGGGACAGGGGGCAATGAGCAGTTCTTC.

This chain connects TRBV18 to TRBJ2-7, with 7 positions matching TRBD1. With 4 bases clipped from V and 0 bases from J, the junction kept 9 bases outside the gene matches. CDR3 length: 16 amino acids. CDR1 and CDR2 from the germline V gene are KGHSH and LQKENI. This CDR3 reads CASSRQRDRNSYEQYF. The CDR3 DNA follows: TGTGCCAGCTCACGACAACGGGACAGAAACTCCTACGAGCAGTACTTC.